The clone carrying this T cell receptor (beta chain) was observed a few times. Its specificity is unknown. Via MiXCR, TCRdb re-called the 5' RACE reads, giving one row per CDR3 protein. The sample contains tens of thousands of distinct CDR3 sequences, 7.5% to 8% of which appear only once. This sample was taken from a study of T cells after yellow fever vaccination. The study, taken as a whole, reports: Weaker, the secondary response peaked sooner, at day 5 versus 15.

The sample was CD8+ T cells sorted from PBMCs, taken on the day of the yellow fever booster vaccination. The receptor's source is a man aged 25 to 40 who received the YFV17D yellow fever vaccine.

The CDR3, as DNA: TGCAGTGCCCACCCTCCGGACTCCTACAATGAGCAGTTCTTC. Translation gives CSAHPPDSYNEQFF. This chain links TRBV20-1 with TRBJ2-1; D is ambiguous. Deletions cut 6 bases from V and 0 bases from J, with 12 bases between. Per germline, CDR1 DFQATT and CDR2 SNEGSKA (reference sequence). This CDR3 has 14 amino acids.